This passage covers 6 T cell receptor beta chains from one sample sequenced in a study of OX40 agonist ivuxolimab in advanced cancers. Sequencing used immunoSEQ multiplex PCR; TCRdb keeps in-frame clones, though not all of them. The sample has around 53,000 clones, 70% to 90% seen once. Here the sequenced sample was CD4+ or CD8+ T cells sorted from blood, taken in a trial of the OX40 agonist ivuxolimab. Source of these receptors: an adult with an advanced solid tumor such as melanoma, head and neck, liver or kidney cancer.

The V gene is TRBV5-4, the J gene TRBJ2-2; 7 bases agree with TRBD2. This CDR3 has 18 amino acids. Germline V gene lookup returns CDR1 SGHNT and CDR2 YYREEE (reference sequence). With 0 bases clipped from V and 8 bases from J, the junction kept 16 bases outside the gene matches. CDR3 sequence reads: CASSLGEVRLADAGELFF. CDR3 bases: TGTGCCAGCAGCTTGGGGGAGGTGCGGCTAGCGGATGCAGGGGAGCTGTTTTTT.

This CDR3 is CASSARDRGVYEQYF. CDR3 bases: TGTGCCAGCAGTGCCCGGGACAGGGGGGTCTACGAGCAGTACTTC. The chain employs TRBV6-1 and TRBJ2-7; 11 bases fit TRBD1. The junction had 5 bases not matched to a gene; V was cut back by 4 bases and J by 3 bases. The CDR3 contains 15 residues. Germline CDR1 is MNHNS and CDR2 is SASEGT.

This clone turned up a few times. The CDR3 sequence is CAWSVVTGSYGYTF. The CDR3 DNA is TGTGCCTGGAGTGTAGTGACAGGGAGCTATGGCTACACCTTC. The gene calls are TRBV30 and TRBJ1-2; TRBD1 matches at 7 bases. V dropped 0 bases and J dropped 4; count of bases not matched to a gene: 5. Germline V lookup: CDR1 GTSNPN, CDR2 SVGIG (reference sequence). The CDR3 runs 14 residues.

This clone has a handful of counts. The chain links TRBV9 to TRBJ1-1; D call uncertain. There are 13 residues in the CDR3. Germline CDR1 reads SGDLS; CDR2 reads YYNGEE. Trimming took 0 bases from V and 1 from J, leaving 4 bases between them. The CDR3 sequence: CASSVAPNTEAFF. The DNA of the CDR3 is TGTGCCAGCAGCGTAGCCCCGAACACTGAAGCTTTCTTT.

V and J are TRBV5-1 and TRBJ2-7; D call uncertain. CDR3 size: 16 residues. Germline CDR1 and CDR2: SGHRS and YFSETQ. V lost 0 bases and J 6 bases, leaving 19 bases between the germline ends. The DNA of the CDR3 is TGCGCCAGCAGCTTGGGGGTGGCGCTGGCGGCGGTCGAGCAGTACTTC. Translated, it gives CASSLGVALAAVEQYF.

This clone was detected once. V and J are TRBV29-1 and TRBJ2-1, with 13 bases aligning to TRBD2. Germline-derived CDR1 and CDR2 are SQVTM and ANQGSEA. CDR3 size: 16 residues. The V segment lost 4 bases and the J segment 0 bases; nucleotides outside the gene matches: 3. The CDR3 sequence: CSVGLAGGSSYNEQFF. CDR3 sequence (DNA): TGCAGCGTTGGACTAGCGGGGGGCAGCTCCTACAATGAGCAGTTCTTC.